A single sample is the source of the 13 T cell receptor beta chains below, sequenced in a study of shared clonotypes between healthy human individuals. Some clones are missing from TCRdb's copy, which holds only in-frame ones; the method was immunoSEQ multiplex PCR. This table holds about 730,000 clones, 55% to 80% found once. Material: memory CD4+ T cells sorted from blood. Regarding subset: CD45RA-negative fraction. All receptors come from a woman under 40 in good health.

V is TRBV7-8 and J is TRBJ2-1; D is unresolved. In germline, CDR1 is SGHVS, CDR2 FQNEAQ. CDR3 length: 14 amino acids. Trimming cost V 1 base and J 6 bases, with 10 bases left between them. The CDR3 loop is CASSLDLVLNEQFF. CDR3 nucleotide sequence: TGTGCCAGCAGCTTAGATCTCGTACTCAATGAGCAGTTCTTC.

There are many counts of this clone. The rearrangement uses TRBV19 and TRBJ1-1; D uncertain. The CDR3 is 15 residues long. Trimming pared 6 bases from V and 2 bases from J, leaving 16 bases between. The germline V gene has CDR1 LNHDA and CDR2 SQIVND (reference sequence). CDR3 coding DNA: TGTGCCAGTAGGGCCGTAGGGCCGCCAAACACTGAAGCTTTCTTT. It is translated as CASRAVGPPNTEAFF.

The chain is built from TRBV9 and TRBJ2-2; 9 bases are shared with TRBD1. The CDR3 has 15 residues. Germline CDR1 is SGDLS and CDR2 is YYNGEE. Germline trimming cut 4 bases from V and 3 bases from J; bases unmatched to any gene: 4. CDR3 amino acids: CASSQTGGDTGELFF. As DNA, the CDR3 is TGTGCCAGCAGCCAGACAGGGGGAGACACCGGGGAGCTGTTTTTT.

Of note for this clone: Other DNA sequences of this sample code for an identical CDR3. The rearrangement joins TRBV28 to TRBJ1-3; 7 bases fit TRBD1. The CDR3 extends over 15 amino acids. With 5 bases clipped from V and 3 bases from J, the junction kept 7 bases outside the gene matches. Germline V CDR1 and CDR2: MDHEN, SYDVKM. CDR3 in amino acids: CASSPRTGSGNTIYF. The CDR3 nucleotides read TGTGCCAGCAGTCCACGGACAGGTAGTGGAAACACCATATATTTT. The whole variable domain, remainder taken from reference TRBV28 and TRBJ1-3, is DVKVTQSSRYLVKRTGEKVFLECVQDMDHENMFWYRQDPGLGLRLIYFSYDVKMKEKGDIPEGYSVSREKKERFSLILESASTNQTSMYLCASSPRTGSGNTIYFGEGSWLTVV.

V and J are TRBV5-5 and TRBJ1-2; D possibly corresponds to TRBD1 (5 bases). Per the germline V gene, CDR1 is SGHKS and CDR2 is YYEKEE (reference sequence). The CDR3 length is 14 residues. Trimming took off 4 bases at V and 2 bases at J, with 12 bases between the two ends. The CDR3 loop reads CASSLGWGNYGYTF. The CDR3 DNA sequence: TGTGCCAGCAGCCTCGGTTGGGGGAACTATGGCTACACCTTC.

The CDR3 is CASSRQVNTEAFF. CDR3 coding DNA: TGCGCCAGCAGTCGACAGGTGAACACTGAAGCTTTCTTT. The chain uses TRBV10-1 and TRBJ1-1; D possibly corresponds to TRBD1 (6 bases). Germline V gene sequence: CDR1 WNHNN, CDR2 SYGVQD (reference sequence). The CDR3 is 13 residues long. V was trimmed by 5 bases and J by 0 bases, leaving 7 bases between them.

V usage is TRBV2 and J usage is TRBJ1-5; D not resolved. V was cut by 5 bases and J by 7 bases, with 15 bases left in between. The length of the CDR3 is 14 residues. The germline V gene has CDR1 SNHLY and CDR2 FYNNEI. This CDR3 is CASSRSPEIQPQHF. The CDR3 nucleotides are TGTGCCAGCAGTCGGTCCCCCGAGATCCAGCCCCAGCATTTT.

This clone has just a few counts. V and J are TRBV29-1 and TRBJ2-5, with 12 bases that match TRBD2. Germline loops: CDR1 SQVTM, CDR2 ANQGSEA. The CDR3 contains 14 residues. V lost 3 bases, J lost 11 bases, and 10 bases stayed unmatched. DNA for the CDR3: TGCAGCGTTGAGTCCCCTAGCGGGAGGGCCGGGCAGTACTTC. Amino acid sequence: CSVESPSGRAGQYF.

The chain carries TRBV28 and TRBJ1-4, with TRBD1 matching over 9 bases. From germline, CDR1 is MDHEN and CDR2 SYDVKM. This CDR3 has 15 residues. Trimming at V came to 10 bases and at J to 8 bases, leaving 14 bases not matched to a gene. The CDR3 DNA reads TGTGCCATCAAGTCCAATCCCGGGACAGGGGAAAAACTGTTTTTT. Protein product: CAIKSNPGTGEKLFF. Full variable domain (rest looked up from reference TRBV28 and TRBJ1-4): DVKVTQSSRYLVKRTGEKVFLECVQDMDHENMFWYRQDPGLGLRLIYFSYDVKMKEKGDIPEGYSVSREKKERFSLILESASTNQTSMYLCAIKSNPGTGEKLFFGSGTQLSVL.

The chain is built from TRBV2 and TRBJ1-3, with D perhaps TRBD1 (5 bases). Trimming pared 1 base from V and 0 bases from J, leaving 7 bases between. The germline CDR1 and CDR2 sequences are SNHLY and FYNNEI. The CDR3 has 15 residues. The CDR3 nucleotides are TGTGCCAGCAGTGAAGGGGGGGACTCTGGAAACACCATATATTTT. Its translation: CASSEGGDSGNTIYF.

The CDR3, as DNA: TGCAGCGTCATCGGGGGAGTTGGAGACGAGCAGTACTTC. This codes for CSVIGGVGDEQYF. The V call is TRBV29-1, the J call TRBJ2-7; possible D gene TRBD2, 6 bases. Germline V gene sequence: CDR1 SQVTM, CDR2 ANQGSEA. The V gene lost 6 bases and the J gene lost 5 bases, with 17 bases spanning the gap. The CDR3 has 13 amino acids.

The chain has TRBV7-2 and TRBJ2-2; 13 bases are a match to TRBD2. This CDR3 is built from 16 residues. Per germline, CDR1 SGHTA and CDR2 FQGNSA. With V trimmed by 4 bases and J by 5 bases, 4 bases remained unmatched. The DNA of the CDR3 is TGTGCCAGCAGCTCCGGACTAGCGGGAGTGACCGGGGAGCTGTTTTTT. Protein product: CASSSGLAGVTGELFF.

As DNA, the CDR3 is TGTGCCAGCAGGCTAGCGGGAGTTAGAGATACGCAGTATTTT. Translating gives CASRLAGVRDTQYF. The chain couples TRBV6-5 to TRBJ2-3, with 10 bases matching TRBD2. The CDR3 consists of 14 residues. V lost 6 bases, J lost 5 bases, and 5 bases stayed unmatched. Germline V gene sequence: CDR1 MNHEY, CDR2 SVGAGI.